One sample yielded the 26 T cell receptor beta chains listed below, sequenced in a study of blood T cell repertoires in COVID-19 (dated by TCRdb to 2020 to 2022). The protocol used for the library was the immunoSEQ multiplex PCR assay. TCRdb took over this immuneACCESS table, retaining in-frame rearrangements with V and J assigned. Such tables are incomplete; in checked studies, under half of the missing clones stem from an unresolved V gene, and the remainder is unexplained. Within this sample are roughly 340,000 clones, with 91% of them counted one time only. The ten top clones hold less than 3.5% of the sample. Material for sequencing was peripheral blood. The receptors here all came from a woman in her late teens or twenties who had recovered from COVID-19.

J is TRBJ1-1 and V is TRBV7-2; D call uncertain. Germline V gives CDR1 SGHTA, CDR2 FQGNSA. V lost 2 bases to trimming and J lost 3 bases, with 10 bases between them. The CDR3 loop spans 14 amino acids. The CDR3 bases are TGTGCCAGCAGCTTAATCGGGGTGTACACTGAAGCTTTCTTT. Translating it yields CASSLIGVYTEAFF. The full variable domain, rest sourced from reference TRBV7-2 and TRBJ1-1, is GAGVSQSPSNKVTEKGKDVELRCDPISGHTALYWYRQSLGQGLEFLIYFQGNSAPDKSGLPSDRFSAERTGGSVSTLTIQRTQQEDSAVYLCASSLIGVYTEAFFGQGTRLTVV.

The genes are TRBV7-9 and TRBJ2-1; TRBD2 matches at 7 bases. The CDR3 consists of 17 residues. V trimming: 3 bases; J trimming: 4 bases; junction bases outside the gene matches: 12. The germline CDR1 and CDR2 sequences are SEHNR and FQNEAQ (reference sequence). In DNA, the CDR3 is TGTGCCAGCAGCTTCGGGCCCCGACGGGAGGCATACAATGAGCAGTTCTTC. Its protein product is CASSFGPRREAYNEQFF.

The chain is built from TRBV11-3 and TRBJ2-1, with D perhaps matching TRBD2 (6 bases). This CDR3 is 13 amino acids long. The germline V gene encodes CDR1 SGHNT and CDR2 YENEEA. V was clipped by 1 base and J by 8 bases, with 9 bases between them. CDR3 protein: CASSLGGEDEQFF. The CDR3 DNA sequence: TGTGCCAGCAGCTTAGGGGGGGAGGATGAGCAGTTCTTC.

The chain couples TRBV2 to TRBJ2-1; 7 positions match TRBD2. The CDR3 totals 15 residues. Unmatched junction bases numbered 6, after V lost 4 bases and J lost 3 bases. Germline loops: CDR1 SNHLY, CDR2 FYNNEI. The CDR3 protein is CASSGAGAVYNEQFF. CDR3 DNA: TGTGCCAGCAGTGGGGCGGGAGCGGTCTACAATGAGCAGTTCTTC.

The chain has TRBV10-3 and TRBJ1-6; 8 bases fit TRBD1. The CDR3 has 15 residues. Germline assignment: CDR1 ENHRY and CDR2 SYGVKD. V shed 6 bases, J shed 7 bases, and the junction held 8 bases outside the gene matches. CDR3 residues: CAIRDRQGLNSPLHF. CDR3 DNA: TGTGCCATCAGGGACCGACAGGGGCTAAATTCACCCCTCCACTTT.

This chain links TRBV5-1 with TRBJ2-1; TRBD1 matches 9 bases. Germline V gives CDR1 SGHRS, CDR2 YFSETQ. V was clipped by 5 bases and J by 0 bases; unmatched bases: 3. There are 15 residues in the CDR3. CDR3 nucleotides: TGCGCCAGCAGACCACAGGGGGCCTCCTACAATGAGCAGTTCTTC. Translation gives CASRPQGASYNEQFF. Full variable domain (remainder filled in from reference TRBV5-1 and TRBJ2-1): KAGVTQTPRYLIKTRGQQVTLSCSPISGHRSVSWYQQTPGQGLQFLFEYFSETQRNKGNFPGRFSGRQFSNSRSEMNVSTLELGDSALYLCASRPQGASYNEQFFGPGTRLTVL.

The V and J genes are TRBV27 and TRBJ2-3; 7 nucleotides agree with TRBD1. V gave up 1 base and J gave up 4 bases; unmatched junction bases: 8. Germline loops: CDR1 MNHEY, CDR2 SMNVEV (reference sequence). This CDR3 has 16 residues. CDR3: CASSLLQAGGSDTQYF. The CDR3 DNA sequence: TGTGCCAGCAGTTTATTGCAGGCAGGGGGTTCAGATACGCAGTATTTT.

V gene TRBV30 combines with J gene TRBJ2-5; perhaps TRBD1 as D (6 bases). This CDR3 spans 14 amino acids. The germline V and J ends were trimmed by 4 bases and 6 bases, with 18 bases remaining between them. Germline V gene lookup returns CDR1 GTSNPN and CDR2 SVGIG (reference sequence). The chain's CDR3 is CAWTVNTGTQTQYF. The CDR3 nucleotides are TGTGCCTGGACGGTAAATACAGGGACGCAGACCCAGTACTTC.

The V gene is TRBV19, the J gene TRBJ1-1; the match to TRBD1 covers 7 bases. V lost 5 bases, J lost 1 base, and 4 bases stayed unmatched. CDR1 is LNHDA and CDR2 is SQIVND in the germline V gene (reference sequence). CDR3 length: 14 residues. CDR3 nucleotide sequence: TGTGCCAGTAGTCCAAGGGGGCCGAACACTGAAGCTTTCTTT. This encodes CASSPRGPNTEAFF.

The rearrangement joins TRBV15 to TRBJ2-3; 9 positions agree with TRBD1. CDR3 length: 18 residues. Trimming took 5 bases from V and 4 from J; bases not matched to a gene: 16. The germline CDR1 and CDR2 sequences are LNHNV and YYDKDF (reference sequence). CDR3 coding DNA: TGTGCCACCAGCGCCCCGAGACTCCGGGACAGGGTGCCAGATACGCAGTATTTT. Its protein product is CATSAPRLRDRVPDTQYF.

Only one count was recorded for this clone. The junction differs from germline at one of its ends, possibly a read error. J is TRBJ1-5 and V is TRBV12-3 or TRBV12-4, with 9 nucleotides matching TRBD1. The CDR3 extends over 12 amino acids. The CDR3 spells CASSLGTGGWSF. The CDR3 coding sequence is TGTGCCAGCAGTTTAGGAACAGGGGGCTGGTCTTTT.

This chain connects TRBV5-4 to TRBJ1-2; D might be TRBD1 (6 bases). The V end was cut by 4 bases, the J end by 4 bases, with 17 bases between. Germline V gene data show CDR1 as SGHNT and CDR2 as YYREEE (reference sequence). The CDR3 has 15 residues. CDR3 nucleotide sequence: TGTGCCAGCAGCCTGGGTAGGCAGGGGTTCTATGGCTACACCTTC. Protein product: CASSLGRQGFYGYTF.

The gene calls are TRBV3-1 (or the pseudogene TRBV3-2) and TRBJ2-2, with 7 bases aligning to TRBD1. The CDR3 is made up of 18 amino acids. The ends lost 0 bases at V and 2 bases at J; junction bases unmatched: 9. Germline CDR1 is LGHDT and CDR2 is YNNKEL (reference sequence). The CDR3 coding sequence is TGTGCCAGCAGCCAAGATCGGAGTAAAGGGGGCAACACCGGGGAGCTGTTTTTT. Protein sequence: CASSQDRSKGGNTGELFF.

The chain uses TRBV28 and TRBJ1-1, with 7 bases fitting TRBD1. CDR3 length equals 15 residues. CDR1 is MDHEN, CDR2 SYDVKM, per germline. With 6 bases clipped from V and 1 base from J, the junction kept 8 bases outside the gene matches. The CDR3 sequence: CASRSTGNRNTEAFF. Written as DNA, the CDR3 is TGTGCCAGCAGGTCGACAGGGAATAGGAACACTGAAGCTTTCTTT.

V gene TRBV6-5 combines with J gene TRBJ1-1, with 8 bases lining up with TRBD1. CDR3 size: 14 residues. Unmatched junction bases numbered 5, after V lost 7 bases and J lost 1 base. Germline V CDR1 and CDR2: MNHEY, SVGAGI. The CDR3 DNA follows: TGTGCCAGCAACCCACAGGGGGAGAACACTGAAGCTTTCTTT. It yields the protein CASNPQGENTEAFF.

The chain joins TRBV24-1 to TRBJ2-5, with D tentatively TRBD1 (6 bases). CDR3 length: 14 residues. Germline CDR1 is KGHDR and CDR2 is SFDVKD. The V end was cut by 4 bases, the J end by 4 bases, with 12 bases between. The CDR3 DNA is TGTGCCACCAGTGACGCGACAGGCATAGAGACCCAGTACTTC. It specifies CATSDATGIETQYF.

The chain recombines TRBV2 with TRBJ1-6; 10 nucleotides align to TRBD1. Germline CDR1 reads SNHLY; CDR2 reads FYNNEI. J was trimmed by 7 bases and V by 7 bases; bases with no gene match: 7. This CDR3 contains 15 residues. In DNA, the CDR3 is TGTGCCAGCACCGAGACAGGGGGCGAGAATTCACCCCTCCACTTT. Translation gives CASTETGGENSPLHF.

This sequence joins TRBV10-1 and TRBJ1-1; 10 positions agree with TRBD1. V trimming: 3 bases; J trimming: 3 bases; junction bases outside the gene matches: 1. This CDR3 has 14 residues. Per the germline V gene, CDR1 is WNHNN and CDR2 is SYGVQD (reference sequence). The CDR3, as DNA: TGCGCCAGCAGTGACGGGACAGGGGACACTGAAGCTTTCTTT. Translating it yields CASSDGTGDTEAFF.

This clone came up once. This chain joins TRBV11-3 and TRBJ2-7; 11 bases match TRBD2. The trim removed 5 bases at V and 6 bases at J, leaving 6 bases unmatched. From germline, CDR1 is SGHNT and CDR2 YENEEA. The CDR3 is made up of 14 amino acids. The CDR3 region has the DNA TGTGCCAGCAGCCCGAGACTAGCGGGAACCGAGCAGTACGTC. Protein sequence: CASSPRLAGTEQYV.

The chain links TRBV2 to TRBJ2-5; D is perhaps TRBD1 (7 bases). The CDR3 extends over 13 amino acids. Germline assignment: CDR1 SNHLY and CDR2 FYNNEI. V lost 7 bases and J 5 bases, leaving 14 bases between the germline ends. CDR3 sequence (DNA): TGTGCCAGCAAGCCGACAGGGAGGGAGACCCAGTACTTC. As protein: CASKPTGRETQYF.

This sequence joins TRBV11-2 and TRBJ2-2; 7 nucleotides line up with TRBD1. Germline V gives CDR1 SGHAT, CDR2 FQNNGV. The CDR3 is 16 residues long. After removal of 4 bases from V and 4 bases from J, the junction contained 9 bases not matched to a gene. The CDR3 loop reads CASSSQTGQRTGELFF. The CDR3 bases are TGTGCCAGCAGCTCACAGACAGGGCAACGCACCGGGGAGCTGTTTTTT.

This clone has a single count. J is TRBJ2-5 and V is TRBV7-9; 8 bases align to TRBD2. The germline V gene encodes CDR1 SEHNR and CDR2 FQNEAQ (reference sequence). The CDR3 totals 15 residues. Trimming removed 1 base from V and 2 bases from J; junction bases left unmatched: 3. The CDR3 protein is CASSLGVAGQETQYF. The DNA of the CDR3 is TGTGCCAGCAGCTTAGGGGTAGCGGGACAAGAGACCCAGTACTTC.

The chain links TRBV10-2 to TRBJ2-1, with TRBD2 identical over 7 bases. The V gene end was trimmed by 0 bases and the J gene end by 0 bases; junction bases not matched to a gene: 2. CDR1 is WSHSY, CDR2 SAAADI, per germline. The CDR3 runs 16 residues. CDR3 protein: CASSESAGDSYNEQFF. The CDR3 nucleotides read TGCGCCAGCAGTGAGTCGGCGGGGGACTCCTACAATGAGCAGTTCTTC.

V gene TRBV6-1 combines with J gene TRBJ2-5, with D hard to call. Looked up from germline, CDR1 is MNHNS and CDR2 is SASEGT. The CDR3 sequence is 9 residues long. Trimming pared 8 bases from V and 5 bases from J, leaving 3 bases between. The CDR3 DNA reads TGTGCCAGCGGCGAGACCCAGTACTTC. Amino acids: CASGETQYF.

This chain connects TRBV24-1 to TRBJ2-5; the match to TRBD1 covers 9 bases. With V trimmed by 9 bases and J by 5 bases, 9 bases remained unmatched. CDR1 and CDR2 (germline): KGHDR, SFDVKD. The CDR3 consists of 14 residues. The CDR3 nucleotides read TGTGCCACCCAGGACAGGGGTGGCAGGGAGACCCAGTACTTC. This translates into CATQDRGGRETQYF.

J is TRBJ1-3 and V is TRBV9; unclear D gene. The CDR3 has 15 residues. The ends were cut back, 4 bases at V and 0 bases at J, with 11 bases in the middle. CDR1 is SGDLS and CDR2 is YYNGEE in the germline V gene. The chain's CDR3 is CASSHGVSSGNTIYF. CDR3 DNA: TGTGCCAGCAGCCACGGGGTTAGCTCTGGAAACACCATATATTTT.